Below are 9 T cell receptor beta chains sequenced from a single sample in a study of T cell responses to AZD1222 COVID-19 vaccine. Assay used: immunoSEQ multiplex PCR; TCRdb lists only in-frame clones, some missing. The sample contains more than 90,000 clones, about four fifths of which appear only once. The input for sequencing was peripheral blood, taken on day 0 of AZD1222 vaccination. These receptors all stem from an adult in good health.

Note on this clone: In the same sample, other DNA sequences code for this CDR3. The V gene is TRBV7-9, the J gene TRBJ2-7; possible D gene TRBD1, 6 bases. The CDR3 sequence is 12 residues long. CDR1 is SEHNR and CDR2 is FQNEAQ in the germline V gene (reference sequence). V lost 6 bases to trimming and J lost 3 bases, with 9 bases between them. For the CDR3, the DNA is TGTGCCAGCAGTTTACAGGGCTACGAGCAGTACTTC. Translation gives CASSLQGYEQYF.

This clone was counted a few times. CDR3 nucleotides: TGTGCCAGCTCACCGCCTAGCGGGTCGCCCTACGAGCAGTACTTC. It specifies CASSPPSGSPYEQYF. The chain uses TRBV18 and TRBJ2-7; 8 bases match TRBD2. Trimming took 3 bases from V and 2 from J; bases not matched to a gene: 6. The CDR3 sequence is 15 residues long. Germline V gene sequence: CDR1 KGHSH, CDR2 LQKENI.

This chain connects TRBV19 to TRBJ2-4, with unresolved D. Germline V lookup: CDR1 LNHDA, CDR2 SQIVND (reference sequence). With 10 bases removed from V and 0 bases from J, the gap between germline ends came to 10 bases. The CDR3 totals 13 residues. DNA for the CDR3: TGTGCCATCAAAGGATTAGCCAAAAACATTCAGTACTTC. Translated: CAIKGLAKNIQYF. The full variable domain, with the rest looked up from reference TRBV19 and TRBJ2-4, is DGGITQSPKYLFRKEGQNVTLSCEQNLNHDAMYWYRQDPGQGLRLIYYSQIVNDFQKGDIAEGYSVSREKKESFPLTVTSAQKNPTAFYLCAIKGLAKNIQYFGAGTRLSVL.

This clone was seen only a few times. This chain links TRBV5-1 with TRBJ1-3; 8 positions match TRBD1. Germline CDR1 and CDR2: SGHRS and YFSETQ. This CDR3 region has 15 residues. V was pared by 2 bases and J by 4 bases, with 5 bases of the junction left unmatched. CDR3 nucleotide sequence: TGCGCCAGCAGCTTACAGGGGGTGAGAGGAAACACCATATATTTT. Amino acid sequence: CASSLQGVRGNTIYF.

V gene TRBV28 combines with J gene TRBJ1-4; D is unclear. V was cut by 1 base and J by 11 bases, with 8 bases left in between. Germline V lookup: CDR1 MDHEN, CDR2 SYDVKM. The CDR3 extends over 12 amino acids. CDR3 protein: CASSLSTDKLFF. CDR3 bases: TGTGCCAGCAGTTTATCAACCGACAAACTGTTTTTT.

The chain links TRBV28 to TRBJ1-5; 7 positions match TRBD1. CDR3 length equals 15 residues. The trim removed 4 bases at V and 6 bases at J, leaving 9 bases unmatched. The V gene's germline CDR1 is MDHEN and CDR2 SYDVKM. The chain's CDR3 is CASSWSQGGGQPQHF. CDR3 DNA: TGTGCCAGCAGTTGGAGTCAGGGGGGTGGTCAGCCCCAGCATTTT. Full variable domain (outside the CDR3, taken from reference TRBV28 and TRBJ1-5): DVKVTQSSRYLVKRTGEKVFLECVQDMDHENMFWYRQDPGLGLRLIYFSYDVKMKEKGDIPEGYSVSREKKERFSLILESASTNQTSMYLCASSWSQGGGQPQHFGDGTRLSIL.

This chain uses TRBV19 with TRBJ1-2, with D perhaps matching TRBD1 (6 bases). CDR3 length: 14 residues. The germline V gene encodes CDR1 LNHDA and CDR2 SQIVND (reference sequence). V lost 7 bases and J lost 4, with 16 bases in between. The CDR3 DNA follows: TGTGCCAGTATCCCAGGGGTTTACGGCTATGGCTACACCTTC. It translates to CASIPGVYGYGYTF.

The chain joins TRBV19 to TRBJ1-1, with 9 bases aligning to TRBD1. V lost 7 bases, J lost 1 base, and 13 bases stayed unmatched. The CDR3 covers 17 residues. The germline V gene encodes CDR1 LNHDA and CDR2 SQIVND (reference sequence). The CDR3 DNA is TGTGCCAGTATTCCGCGGGGGACAGGGCGGGAGAACACTGAAGCTTTCTTT. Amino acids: CASIPRGTGRENTEAFF.

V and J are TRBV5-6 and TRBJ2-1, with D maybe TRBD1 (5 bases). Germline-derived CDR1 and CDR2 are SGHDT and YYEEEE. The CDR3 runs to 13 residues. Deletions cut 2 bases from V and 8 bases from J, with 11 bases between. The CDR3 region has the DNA TGTGCCAGCAGCTTAAAAGGGGCCGATGAGCAGTTCTTC. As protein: CASSLKGADEQFF.